This T cell receptor (beta chain) was profiled in a study of T cell clonality in common variable immunodeficiency. Sequencing was performed with immunoSEQ multiplex PCR; in TCRdb, only in-frame clones are kept and a portion is missing. This sample carries some 32,000 clones, none of them present only once. This clone was seen many times. The read is 3 residues too short to cover the CDR3 end, so that end is filled in from the germline J gene. Trimming cost V 2 bases and J 8 bases, with 11 bases left between them. This CDR3 is 13 amino acids long. CDR1 SGHRS and CDR2 YFSETQ come from the germline V gene.

The V and J genes are TRBV5-1 and TRBJ2-1, with D hard to call. The receptor's source is a person between 18 and 75 years old in good health. Sequences were obtained from peripheral blood mononuclear cells. The CDR3 sequence: CASSFYSVDEQFF. The sequenced CDR3 bases are TGCGCCAGCAGCTTCTACTCCGTCGATGAG. The full variable domain, completed using reference TRBV5-1 and TRBJ2-1, is KAGVTQTPRYLIKTRGQQVTLSCSPISGHRSVSWYQQTPGQGLQFLFEYFSETQRNKGNFPGRFSGRQFSNSRSEMNVSTLELGDSALYLCASSFYSVDEQFFGPGTRLTVL.